This entry describes one T cell receptor (beta chain). This entry belongs to a study of cytomegalovirus exposure and HLA in healthy donors. Study summary: The study's early data release held roughly 91 million unique TCRs from HLA-typed donors.

It was with 60 Vbeta and 13 Jbeta primers that the PCR ran. Study processing details: Later reanalysis found 75 million to 100 million unique TCR beta chains, roughly 10 million of them shared. Sequencing used immunoSEQ multiplex PCR; TCRdb keeps in-frame clones, though not all of them. The DNA was the basis for D and trimming; V, J and clone size are from that table. The sample lists about 160,000 clones; about 79% were seen once. CDR1 is SGHRS and CDR2 is YFSETQ in the germline V gene. The CDR3 totals 15 residues. V dropped 0 bases and J dropped 6; count of bases not matched to a gene: 5. The chain employs TRBV5-1 and TRBJ2-2; 7 nucleotides align to TRBD2. Source material: PBMCs. The receptor comes from a woman aged 45-59 years in good health and CMV-seropositive. CDR3 loop: CASSLANSGAGELFF. CDR3 in DNA: TGCGCCAGCAGCTTGGCCAACAGCGGGGCCGGGGAGCTGTTTTTT. The full variable domain, its missing parts supplied by reference TRBV5-1 and TRBJ2-2, is KAGVTQTPRYLIKTRGQQVTLSCSPISGHRSVSWYQQTPGQGLQFLFEYFSETQRNKGNFPGRFSGRQFSNSRSEMNVSTLELGDSALYLCASSLANSGAGELFFGEGSRLTVL.